This T cell receptor beta chain was profiled in a study of Ad26.COV2.S vaccination and SARS-CoV-2 variants. About the research overall: Donor was in the COV1001 Ad26.COV2.S trial arm. Broader study findings: Higher spike-specific TCR breadth was found in vaccine recipients than in placebo recipients.

The treatment was: 15 to 20 received Ad26.COV2.S at low or high dose, single or two shots; 5 received placebo; per-sample allocation not given. Sample collection was performed on day 63 after the first vaccine or placebo injection. This CDR3 region has 13 residues. CDR1 and CDR2 (germline): MRHNA, SNTAGT. V was clipped by 4 bases and J by 1 base, with 7 bases between them. Comment on this clone: Its antigen is as yet unknown.

TCRdb's table, derived via immunoSEQ multiplex PCR, lists solely in-frame clones and lacks some. The sample includes about 440,000 clones, roughly 89% of them seen just once. This chain joins TRBV6-4 and TRBJ1-1, with D unclear. The source material was peripheral blood, sampled in a trial of Ad26.COV2.S vaccine versus placebo. This sequence originates from a person between 18 and 65 years old who received the Ad26.COV2.S COVID-19 vaccine or a placebo. CDR3 DNA sequence: TGTGCCAGCAGTGGAGGACGGAACACTGAAGCTTTCTTT. Its translation is CASSGGRNTEAFF.